These 4 T cell receptor beta chains came from one sample sequenced in a study of blood T cell repertoires in COVID-19. Profiling relied on immunoSEQ multiplex PCR, and the TCRdb table lists in-frame clones only, not all of them. The sample consists of 100,000 to 120,000 clones, over 75% of them appearing once. The specimen sequenced was peripheral blood. The receptors derive from a man over 45 with acute or convalescent COVID-19.

The chain has TRBV3-1 (or the pseudogene TRBV3-2) and TRBJ2-1; D ambiguous. V gave up 0 bases and J gave up 4 bases, with 10 bases separating them. Germline loops: CDR1 LGHDT, CDR2 YNNKEL (reference sequence). The CDR3 spans 15 residues. CDR3 bases: TGTGCCAGCAGCCAAGACTGGCTGCCTTACAATGAGCAGTTCTTC. Protein sequence: CASSQDWLPYNEQFF.

This clone came up once. The V call is TRBV4-1, the J call TRBJ2-2; 9 bases agree with TRBD1. CDR1 is MGHRA and CDR2 is YSYEKL in the germline V gene. This CDR3 is 16 amino acids long. The V gene end was trimmed by 0 bases and the J gene end by 7 bases; junction bases not matched to a gene: 6. The CDR3 loop is CASSQEDRGLDGELFF. In nucleotides, the CDR3 is TGCGCCAGCAGCCAAGAGGACAGGGGTTTGGACGGGGAGCTGTTTTTT.

The chain carries TRBV2 and TRBJ1-5, with 7 bases aligning to TRBD1. Germline trimming cut 4 bases from V and 0 bases from J; bases unmatched to any gene: 3. Germline-derived CDR1 and CDR2 are SNHLY and FYNNEI. This CDR3 region has 15 residues. The CDR3 here is CASSVGTDSNQPQHF. CDR3 in DNA: TGTGCCAGCAGTGTCGGGACAGATAGCAATCAGCCCCAGCATTTT.

DNA for the CDR3: TGTGCCACCAGCAGGGGGGGGACAGGGGCACATGGCTACACCTTC. It is translated as CATSRGGTGAHGYTF. The chain links TRBV15 to TRBJ1-2; 10 bases line up with TRBD1. The CDR3 is made up of 15 amino acids. CDR1 LNHNV and CDR2 YYDKDF come from the germline V gene (reference sequence). Unmatched junction bases numbered 7, after V lost 3 bases and J lost 6 bases.